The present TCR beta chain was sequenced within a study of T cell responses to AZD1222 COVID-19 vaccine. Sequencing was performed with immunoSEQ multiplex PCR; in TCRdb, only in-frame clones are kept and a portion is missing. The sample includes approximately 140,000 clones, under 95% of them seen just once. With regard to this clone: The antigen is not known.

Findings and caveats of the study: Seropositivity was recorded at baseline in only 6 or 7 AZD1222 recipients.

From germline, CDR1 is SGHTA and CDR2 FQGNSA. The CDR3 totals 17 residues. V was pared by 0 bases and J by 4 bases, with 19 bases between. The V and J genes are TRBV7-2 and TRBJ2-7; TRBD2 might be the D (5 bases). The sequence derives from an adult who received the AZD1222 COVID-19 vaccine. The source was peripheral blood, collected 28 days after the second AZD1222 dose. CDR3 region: CASSLAPVRLAGYEQYF. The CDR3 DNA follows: TGTGCCAGCAGCTTAGCCCCCGTTCGGCTAGCAGGTTACGAGCAGTACTTC.